The 29 T cell receptor beta chains given below trace back to one sample, sequenced in a study of blood T cell repertoires in COVID-19. This table comes from immunoSEQ multiplex PCR, and its TCRdb copy is limited to in-frame clones, with some not included. The sample holds under 150,000 clones, just under 85% seen once. Sequenced sample: peripheral blood. These receptors came from a man between 65 and 85 years old with active or convalescent COVID-19.

The CDR3 is CAWTIRGANVLTF. The CDR3 DNA is TGTGCCTGGACCATACGGGGGGCCAACGTCCTGACTTTC. The rearrangement links TRBV30 to TRBJ2-6; D remains unclear. Germline V gives CDR1 GTSNPN, CDR2 SVGIG (reference sequence). V was trimmed by 4 bases and J by 4 bases, leaving 8 bases between them. This CDR3 region has 13 residues.

The chain recombines TRBV21-1 with TRBJ2-1; the table assigns TRBD2, which was not confirmed against the DNA. TRBV21-1 is listed as a pseudogene. The CDR3 has 20 amino acids. CDR3 sequence reads: CASSCRGGTGELAGLNEQFF. CDR3 nucleotides: TGTGCCAGCAGCTGCCGAGGGGGGACAGGGGAACTAGCGGGATTGAATGAGCAGTTCTTC.

The chain recombines TRBV19 with TRBJ1-4; 11 bases fit TRBD1. CDR3 size: 18 residues. Germline CDR1 is LNHDA and CDR2 is SQIVND (reference sequence). V was clipped by 5 bases and J by 3 bases; unmatched bases: 11. CDR3 sequence reads: CASSARTGGAKSNEKLFF. The CDR3 bases are TGTGCCAGTAGTGCCCGGACAGGGGGCGCGAAATCTAATGAAAAACTGTTTTTT.

The chain is built from TRBV7-3 and TRBJ1-3; D ambiguous. Per germline, CDR1 SGHTA and CDR2 FQGTGA. The V end lost 5 bases, the J end lost 0 bases, and 8 bases lay between the germline ends. The CDR3 extends over 14 amino acids. CDR3 nucleotide sequence: TGTGCCAGCAGCCATAGTTTCTCTGGAAACACCATATATTTT. Amino acids: CASSHSFSGNTIYF.

This chain uses TRBV7-9 with TRBJ1-2; TRBD1 aligns across 8 bases. The CDR3 is made up of 12 amino acids. V shed 7 bases and J 8 bases; nucleotides not matched to a gene: 6. CDR1 and CDR2 (germline): SEHNR, FQNEAQ (reference sequence). CDR3 nucleotides: TGTGCCAGCAACGGACAGGGTTGGGGCTACACCTTC. Residues: CASNGQGWGYTF.

This chain links TRBV10-3 with TRBJ1-1, with D perhaps TRBD1 (6 bases). V gave up 4 bases and J gave up 1 base, with 16 bases separating them. This CDR3 has 16 residues. From germline, CDR1 is ENHRY and CDR2 SYGVKD. The CDR3 protein is CAISANTGKGNTEAFF. In DNA form, the CDR3 reads TGTGCCATCAGTGCTAATACAGGGAAGGGGAACACTGAAGCTTTCTTT.

The chain links TRBV3-1 (or the pseudogene TRBV3-2) to TRBJ1-3; D is perhaps TRBD1 (5 bases). The CDR3 runs 14 residues. CDR1 LGHDT and CDR2 YNNKEL come from the germline V gene (reference sequence). V lost 4 bases to trimming and J lost 4 bases, with 11 bases between them. The CDR3 loop reads CASSPHRQGNTIYF. CDR3 DNA: TGTGCCAGCAGCCCTCACCGACAGGGAAACACCATATATTTT.

The chain combines TRBV5-1 with TRBJ1-5, with TRBD1 matching over 7 bases. CDR1 and CDR2 from the germline V gene are SGHRS and YFSETQ. Trimming removed 0 bases from V and 1 base from J; junction bases left unmatched: 10. CDR3 length: 18 amino acids. Here the CDR3 reads CASSLVQGLRGSNQPQHF. Written as DNA, the CDR3 is TGCGCCAGCAGCTTGGTACAGGGGCTCAGGGGGAGCAATCAGCCCCAGCATTTT. Full variable domain (remainder filled in from reference TRBV5-1 and TRBJ1-5): KAGVTQTPRYLIKTRGQQVTLSCSPISGHRSVSWYQQTPGQGLQFLFEYFSETQRNKGNFPGRFSGRQFSNSRSEMNVSTLELGDSALYLCASSLVQGLRGSNQPQHFGDGTRLSIL.

A note on this clone: Within the sample, other DNA sequences also encode this same CDR3. This rearrangement joins TRBV28 to TRBJ1-1; possible D gene TRBD1, 5 bases. CDR1 MDHEN and CDR2 SYDVKM come from the germline V gene. Between the trimmed V and J ends, which lost 1 base and 4 bases, there was a span of 10 bases. This CDR3 has 14 amino acids. The CDR3 reads CASSLFGGGTEAFF. The CDR3 DNA reads TGTGCCAGCAGTTTATTCGGGGGAGGCACTGAAGCTTTCTTT. The full variable domain, completed using reference TRBV28 and TRBJ1-1, is DVKVTQSSRYLVKRTGEKVFLECVQDMDHENMFWYRQDPGLGLRLIYFSYDVKMKEKGDIPEGYSVSREKKERFSLILESASTNQTSMYLCASSLFGGGTEAFFGQGTRLTVV.

The chain uses TRBV3-1 (or the pseudogene TRBV3-2) and TRBJ1-4; 7 bases are shared with TRBD1. Germline CDR1 reads LGHDT; CDR2 reads YNNKEL (reference sequence). The CDR3 has 14 residues. The trim removed 4 bases at V and 4 bases at J, leaving 3 bases unmatched. For the CDR3, the DNA is TGTGCCAGCAGCCGTGGGACAGTTAATGAAAAACTGTTTTTT. Encoded protein: CASSRGTVNEKLFF.

This chain's CDR3 is CASSLGTGQGARAFF. The CDR3 nucleotides read TGTGCCAGCAGCTTAGGGACGGGACAGGGGGCTCGAGCTTTCTTT. The chain uses TRBV11-3 and TRBJ1-1, with 12 positions matching TRBD1. Germline lookup yields CDR1 SGHNT and CDR2 YENEEA. This CDR3 region has 15 residues. The V and J ends lost 1 base and 10 bases, in that order; junction bases with no gene match: 7. The full variable domain, completed using reference TRBV11-3 and TRBJ1-1, is EAGVVQSPRYKIIEKKQPVAFWCNPISGHNTLYWYLQNLGQGPELLIRYENEEAVDDSQLPKDRFSAERLKGVDSTLKIQPAELGDSAVYLCASSLGTGQGARAFFGQGTRLTVV.

V usage is TRBV5-1 and J usage is TRBJ2-1; 7 bases match TRBD2. Germline V gene data show CDR1 as SGHRS and CDR2 as YFSETQ. Trimming at V came to 4 bases and at J to 7 bases, leaving 8 bases not matched to a gene. This CDR3 contains 14 residues. In DNA, the CDR3 is TGCGCCAGCAGCGCCCTGACAGCGGGAAATGAGCAGTTCTTC. It encodes CASSALTAGNEQFF.

The chain recombines TRBV24-1 with TRBJ2-1; no clear D gene. CDR3 size: 15 residues. Looked up from germline, CDR1 is KGHDR and CDR2 is SFDVKD. V lost 4 bases and J 4 bases, leaving 13 bases between the germline ends. The CDR3 region is CATSDHQDSYNEQFF. CDR3 DNA sequence: TGTGCCACCAGTGACCACCAAGACTCATACAATGAGCAGTTCTTC.

This clone was recorded a few times. The gene calls are TRBV7-2 and TRBJ2-7; TRBD1 agrees at 8 bases. Germline loops: CDR1 SGHTA, CDR2 FQGNSA. Losses at the gene ends were 5 bases for V and 3 bases for J; bases not matched to a gene: 6. This CDR3 comprises 14 residues. The CDR3 nucleotides read TGTGCCAGCAGCACCGACAGGGGAGTCTACGAGCAGTACTTC. Residues: CASSTDRGVYEQYF.

The chain combines TRBV5-1 with TRBJ2-2, with D perhaps matching TRBD1 (6 bases). Germline CDR1 and CDR2: SGHRS and YFSETQ. The CDR3 contains 17 residues. V was clipped by 4 bases and J by 2 bases, with 18 bases between them. CDR3 amino acids: CASSPGHTIKNTGELFF. In DNA, the CDR3 is TGCGCCAGCAGCCCGGGACATACAATAAAAAACACCGGGGAGCTGTTTTTT. Combining the CDR3 with reference TRBV5-1 and TRBJ2-2 gives the whole variable domain KAGVTQTPRYLIKTRGQQVTLSCSPISGHRSVSWYQQTPGQGLQFLFEYFSETQRNKGNFPGRFSGRQFSNSRSEMNVSTLELGDSALYLCASSPGHTIKNTGELFFGEGSRLTVL.

The V call is TRBV7-3, the J call TRBJ2-7; possibly TRBD1 for D (5 bases). Germline V CDR1 and CDR2: SGHTA, FQGTGA. This CDR3 comprises 15 residues. The V end was cut by 2 bases, the J end by 4 bases, with 15 bases between. As DNA, the CDR3 is TGTGCCAGCAGCTTACGACAGAACCGCGTTTACGAGCAGTACTTC. It translates to CASSLRQNRVYEQYF.

The V call is TRBV11-3, the J call TRBJ1-1, with no clear D. This CDR3 has 13 amino acids. CDR1 and CDR2 from the germline V gene are SGHNT and YENEEA. V gave up 1 base and J gave up 1 base, with 4 bases separating them. CDR3 sequence reads: CASSLVRNTEAFF. The CDR3 region has the DNA TGTGCCAGCAGCTTAGTGCGGAACACTGAAGCTTTCTTT. The full variable domain, in which reference TRBV11-3 and TRBJ1-1 provide the parts outside the CDR3, is EAGVVQSPRYKIIEKKQPVAFWCNPISGHNTLYWYLQNLGQGPELLIRYENEEAVDDSQLPKDRFSAERLKGVDSTLKIQPAELGDSAVYLCASSLVRNTEAFFGQGTRLTVV.

This chain uses TRBV7-9 with TRBJ2-3; TRBD2 matches 8 bases. Germline assignment: CDR1 SEHNR and CDR2 FQNEAQ (reference sequence). The CDR3 sequence is 16 residues long. Trimming took 2 bases from V and 3 from J; bases not matched to a gene: 7. The CDR3 region is CASSLSIGGGTDTQYF. The CDR3 region has the DNA TGTGCCAGCAGCTTAAGTATCGGCGGGGGGACAGATACGCAGTATTTT.

The J gene is TRBJ1-1, the V gene TRBV11-3; a possible D gene is TRBD1 (6 bases). V dropped 5 bases and J dropped 5 bases, with 9 bases sitting between them. The CDR3 covers 12 residues. CDR1 SGHNT and CDR2 YENEEA come from the germline V gene. For the CDR3, the DNA is TGTGCCAGCAGCCCAGGGGCAACTGAAGCTTTCTTT. Translation gives CASSPGATEAFF.

The rearrangement uses TRBV5-1 and TRBJ1-1; TRBD1 might be the D (6 bases). The length of the CDR3 is 13 residues. CDR1 is SGHRS, CDR2 YFSETQ, per germline. Trimming cost V 3 bases and J 4 bases, with 10 bases left between them. The CDR3 sequence is CASSSSRGTEAFF. Here the CDR3 DNA reads TGCGCCAGCAGCTCATCCAGGGGCACTGAAGCTTTCTTT.

The chain joins TRBV6-6 to TRBJ2-3; 8 bases match TRBD1. The CDR3 extends over 16 amino acids. Per the germline V gene, CDR1 is MNHNY and CDR2 is SVGAGI (reference sequence). V gave up 0 bases and J gave up 3 bases; unmatched junction bases: 5. CDR3 in DNA: TGTGCCAGCAGTTACTCGACACAGGGGGGAACAGATACGCAGTATTTT. Translation: CASSYSTQGGTDTQYF.

Here the CDR3 reads CAWTVNNSPLHF. The CDR3 DNA reads TGTGCCTGGACAGTTAATAATTCACCCCTCCACTTT. The chain links TRBV30 to TRBJ1-6; D is undetermined. The V gene lost 4 bases and the J gene lost 5 bases, with 6 bases spanning the gap. The CDR3 is 12 amino acids. Germline V gene data show CDR1 as GTSNPN and CDR2 as SVGIG (reference sequence).

This chain links TRBV6-1 with TRBJ1-1; TRBD1 aligns across 9 bases. From germline, CDR1 is MNHNS and CDR2 SASEGT. CDR3 length: 15 residues. J lost 3 bases, V lost 3 bases, and 5 bases had no gene match. The DNA of the CDR3 is TGTGCCAGCAGTGACGACAGGGGGAGGGACACTGAAGCTTTCTTT. Translated, it gives CASSDDRGRDTEAFF.

V is TRBV13 and J is TRBJ1-1; maybe TRBD1 (6 bases). Germline V gene lookup returns CDR1 PRHDT and CDR2 FYEKMQ (reference sequence). This CDR3 region has 14 residues. V was clipped by 1 base and J by 4 bases, with 10 bases between them. The CDR3 coding sequence is TGTGCCAGCAGCTTAGACAGGGATTTCACTGAAGCTTTCTTT. This sequence encodes CASSLDRDFTEAFF.

The genes are TRBV7-9 and TRBJ1-1; possibly TRBD1 for D (5 bases). Germline lookup yields CDR1 SEHNR and CDR2 FQNEAQ (reference sequence). V was trimmed by 1 base and J by 12 bases, leaving 12 bases between them. The CDR3 totals 12 residues. The CDR3 DNA sequence: TGTGCCAGCAGCTTAGTACAGGAAACTACTTTCTTT. It yields the protein CASSLVQETTFF.

This clone is deemed medium-sized. The V and J genes are TRBV10-1 and TRBJ2-7, with TRBD1 matching 7 bases. J was trimmed by 1 base and V by 6 bases; bases with no gene match: 0. Germline V CDR1 and CDR2: WNHNN, SYGVQD (reference sequence). The CDR3 is made up of 12 amino acids. DNA of the CDR3: TGCGCCAGCAGACAGGGGTCCTACGAGCAGTACTTC. Protein product: CASRQGSYEQYF.

The gene calls are TRBV27 and TRBJ2-7; 10 bases fit TRBD2. The germline gives CDR1 MNHEY, CDR2 SMNVEV (reference sequence). This CDR3 has 16 amino acids. Trimming took 5 bases from V and 2 from J; bases not matched to a gene: 9. The DNA of the CDR3 is TGTGCCAGCAGTAAGGGCCGAGCGGGGGGGACCTACGAGCAGTACTTC. Its translation is CASSKGRAGGTYEQYF.

This sequence joins TRBV3-1 (or the pseudogene TRBV3-2) and TRBJ2-5, with TRBD2 matching over 9 bases. Trimming at V came to 4 bases and at J to 5 bases, leaving 20 bases not matched to a gene. The CDR3 extends over 19 amino acids. The germline V gene has CDR1 LGHDT and CDR2 YNNKEL (reference sequence). CDR3 bases: TGTGCCAGCAGCCCCCTCAGGATTCGAGCGGGAGGTCGGGGGGAGACCCAGTACTTC. Encoded protein: CASSPLRIRAGGRGETQYF.

This chain uses TRBV12-5 with TRBJ2-5; the D is unclear. CDR1 and CDR2 from the germline V gene are LGHNT and FRNRAP. The CDR3 consists of 12 residues. V lost 2 bases to trimming and J lost 5 bases, with 6 bases between them. Here the CDR3 DNA reads TGTGCTAGTGGTTTGCACGGGGAGACCCAGTACTTC. Its protein product is CASGLHGETQYF.